The 24 T cell receptor beta chains presented below share a single source sample, sequenced in a study. Tregs were sorted as CD4+CD25+CD127-/low cells. TCRdb fed the 5' RACE reads into MiXCR, producing one record per CDR3 protein. The repertoire holds 10,000 to 13,000 distinct CDR3 sequences, with under 20% as singletons. Sequenced input: Tregs sorted from a lymph node. These TCRs come from a female donor with breast cancer.

This chain uses TRBV7-2 with TRBJ2-3; D gene uncertain. The DNA matches TRBJ1-5 better at its end, which makes the J call doubtful. This CDR3 spans 14 amino acids. Looked up from germline, CDR1 is SGHTA and CDR2 is FQGNSA. This CDR3 is CASNSGLAEDTQHF. The CDR3 DNA reads TGTGCCAGCAACTCTGGACTAGCCGAAGATACGCAGCATTTT.

Relative to its sample, this clonotype is medium-sized. The rearrangement uses TRBV6-1 and TRBJ2-5; TRBD1 might be the D (5 bases). The germline V gene encodes CDR1 MNHNS and CDR2 SASEGT. V lost 7 bases and J 2 bases, leaving 11 bases between the germline ends. The CDR3 covers 13 residues. The CDR3 loop is CASIRQIQETQYF. As DNA, the CDR3 is TGTGCCAGCATCCGACAGATACAAGAGACCCAGTACTTC.

This clonotype has at least ten counts. The chain recombines TRBV5-5 with TRBJ2-1, with 9 bases lining up with TRBD1. Losses at the gene ends were 4 bases for V and 0 bases for J; bases not matched to a gene: 14. This CDR3 comprises 19 residues. The germline V gene encodes CDR1 SGHKS and CDR2 YYEKEE (reference sequence). CDR3 DNA: TGTGCCAGCAGCCAACAGGGGGCGGGGCGGGGGAGCTCCTACAATGAGCAGTTCTTC. Protein: CASSQQGAGRGSSYNEQFF.

A single count supports this clonotype. The gene calls are TRBV28 and TRBJ2-3, with TRBD1 identical over 9 bases. The CDR3 covers 15 residues. The J segment lost 3 bases and the V segment lost 3 bases, leaving 4 bases of the junction unmatched. The germline CDR1 and CDR2 sequences are MDHEN and SYDVKM. The CDR3 loop reads CASSLWGQGTDTQYF. CDR3 nucleotide sequence: TGTGCCAGCAGTTTGTGGGGACAGGGAACAGATACGCAGTATTTT.

Relative to its sample, this clonotype is large. The V gene is TRBV29-1, the J gene TRBJ2-5; D might be TRBD2 (5 bases). Trimming removed 4 bases at V and 3 bases at J, with 9 bases between. CDR1 SQVTM and CDR2 ANQGSEA come from the germline V gene. The CDR3 is made up of 12 amino acids. Here the CDR3 reads CSVGRLEETQYF. DNA for the CDR3: TGCAGCGTTGGGAGGCTGGAAGAGACCCAGTACTTC.

This clonotype appeared many times. The chain links TRBV2 to TRBJ2-4; D unclear. CDR1 is SNHLY and CDR2 is FYNNEI in the germline V gene. The ends were cut back, 2 bases at V and 1 base at J, with 6 bases in the middle. The CDR3 spans 14 residues. The chain's CDR3 is CASSEWRAKNIQYF. CDR3 sequence (DNA): TGTGCCAGCAGTGAATGGCGGGCCAAAAACATTCAGTACTTC. The full variable domain, completed using reference TRBV2 and TRBJ2-4, is EPEVTQTPSHQVTQMGQEVILRCVPISNHLYFYWYRQILGQKVEFLVSFYNNEISEKSEIFDDQFSVERPDGSNFTLKIRSTKLEDSAMYFCASSEWRAKNIQYFGAGTRLSVL.

This clonotype was found many times. The gene calls are TRBV5-1 and TRBJ2-7, with TRBD2 matching over 8 bases. The J segment lost 7 bases and the V segment lost 4 bases, leaving 10 bases of the junction unmatched. CDR1 and CDR2 (germline): SGHRS, YFSETQ. The length of the CDR3 is 14 residues. As DNA, the CDR3 is TGCGCCAGCAGCGACCCAGCGGGAGTAGGAGAGCAGTACTTC. Amino acid sequence: CASSDPAGVGEQYF. Based on the CDR3 plus reference TRBV5-1 and TRBJ2-7, the full variable domain is KAGVTQTPRYLIKTRGQQVTLSCSPISGHRSVSWYQQTPGQGLQFLFEYFSETQRNKGNFPGRFSGRQFSNSRSEMNVSTLELGDSALYLCASSDPAGVGEQYFGPGTRLTVT.

This clonotype was seen repeatedly, ten times or more. The rearrangement joins TRBV5-1 to TRBJ1-1, with 8 bases identical to TRBD1. The CDR3 has 16 residues. Unmatched junction bases numbered 8, after V lost 0 bases and J lost 4 bases. Germline V gene sequence: CDR1 SGHRS, CDR2 YFSETQ. In nucleotides, the CDR3 is TGCGCCAGCAGCTTGGATTCGACAGGGGTAGCCACTGAAGCTTTCTTT. Protein: CASSLDSTGVATEAFF.

At least ten counts were recorded for this clonotype. This chain connects TRBV30 to TRBJ2-2; D possibly corresponds to TRBD1 (6 bases). The V gene lost 5 bases and the J gene lost 0 bases, with 10 bases spanning the gap. From germline, CDR1 is GTSNPN and CDR2 SVGIG (reference sequence). The CDR3 consists of 14 residues. The CDR3 DNA follows: TGTGCCTGGGGACAGCACGCGAACACCGGGGAGCTGTTTTTT. This gives the protein CAWGQHANTGELFF. The entire variable domain, with the rest obtained from reference TRBV30 and TRBJ2-2, is as follows: SQTIHQWPATLVQPVGSPLSLECTVEGTSNPNLYWYRQAAGRGLQLLFYSVGIGQISSEVPQNLSASRPQDRQFILSSKKLLLSDSGFYLCAWGQHANTGELFFGEGSRLTVL.

In its sample, this clonotype ranks as medium-sized. V is TRBV6-1 and J is TRBJ2-1, with unresolved D. This CDR3 is 11 amino acids long. V lost 8 bases and J lost 10, with 12 bases in between. Germline V CDR1 and CDR2: MNHNS, SASEGT. CDR3 sequence reads: CASSLEEEQFF. The CDR3 DNA reads TGTGCCAGCTCTTTAGAGGAAGAGCAGTTCTTC.

This clonotype was found once. A much larger clone differs by one base, so this may be a read error. Because it lacks the conserved phenylalanine or tryptophan at the end, this CDR3 is likely a read error. The rearrangement joins TRBV5-1 to TRBJ2-3, with D possibly being TRBD1 (5 bases). Looked up from germline, CDR1 is SGHRS and CDR2 is YFSETQ. CDR3 size: 15 residues. The V and J ends lost 3 bases and 3 bases respectively, with 14 bases between them. CDR3 amino acids: CASSSSTGITDTQYC. The CDR3 DNA reads as TGCGCCAGCAGCTCGTCCACAGGTATAACAGATACGCAGTATTGT.

This clonotype was recorded at least ten times. V gene TRBV20-1 combines with J gene TRBJ1-1; a possible D gene is TRBD1 (6 bases). This CDR3 spans 14 amino acids. Germline CDR1 reads DFQATT; CDR2 reads SNEGSKA (reference sequence). V lost 5 bases, J lost 1 base, and 14 bases lay in between. CDR3: CSAGGTNKNTEAFF. Written as DNA, the CDR3 is TGCAGTGCTGGTGGGACAAACAAGAACACTGAAGCTTTCTTT.

This clonotype showed up many times. This chain uses TRBV7-2 with TRBJ2-7; 9 bases are a match to TRBD1. This CDR3 is 15 amino acids long. The germline V gene encodes CDR1 SGHTA and CDR2 FQGNSA. Losses at the gene ends were 6 bases for V and 5 bases for J; bases not matched to a gene: 11. As DNA, the CDR3 is TGTGCCAGCAGTCTTTCGGGACAGGGAGCCAACGAGCAGTACTTC. Its translation: CASSLSGQGANEQYF.

V and J are TRBV5-5 and TRBJ1-4; D is ambiguous. The CDR3 is 14 residues long. V lost 2 bases to trimming and J lost 5 bases, with 10 bases between them. Germline values: CDR1 SGHKS, CDR2 YYEKEE (reference sequence). In nucleotides, the CDR3 is TGTGCCAGCAGCTTATTTGTCGAGAATGAAAAACTGTTTTTT. Its translation is CASSLFVENEKLFF.

By share, this clonotype ranks as medium-sized. The chain combines TRBV7-8 with TRBJ1-1; D might be TRBD1 (6 bases). The germline V gene encodes CDR1 SGHVS and CDR2 FQNEAQ. The CDR3 sequence is 15 residues long. The germline V and J ends were trimmed by 1 base and 2 bases, with 11 bases remaining between them. Here the CDR3 reads CASSLGGGPNTEAFF. The CDR3 nucleotides are TGTGCCAGCAGCTTAGGGGGGGGCCCCAACACTGAAGCTTTCTTT.

Concerning this clonotype itself: A much larger clone is a single base away; this may be a read error. The CDR3 nucleotides read TGTGCCAGCAGCTTAGATCTAGTCACTGAAGCTTTCTTT. It specifies CASSLDLVTEAFF. The genes are TRBV7-8 and TRBJ1-1; D unresolved. CDR3 length equals 13 residues. CDR1 and CDR2 (germline): SGHVS, FQNEAQ. The V gene lost 1 base and the J gene lost 4 bases, with 7 bases spanning the gap.

This clonotype was counted ten times or more. The rearrangement uses TRBV7-9 and TRBJ1-1; 10 positions agree with TRBD1. The CDR3 covers 16 residues. Germline CDR1 is SEHNR and CDR2 is FQNEAQ (reference sequence). Trimming at V came to 1 base and at J to 5 bases, leaving 7 bases not matched to a gene. DNA for the CDR3: TGTGCCAGCAGCTTAGGAGACAGGGGGCAGAGAACTGAAGCTTTCTTT. Translating gives CASSLGDRGQRTEAFF.

This clonotype is deemed medium-sized. This chain connects TRBV6-5 to TRBJ1-2; D remains unclear. Germline V gene sequence: CDR1 MNHEY, CDR2 SVGAGI. The CDR3 contains 15 residues. Trimming pared 7 bases from V and 0 bases from J, leaving 15 bases between. The chain's CDR3 is CASNHRAEANYGYTF. In DNA form, the CDR3 reads TGTGCCAGCAACCACCGGGCCGAAGCTAACTATGGCTACACCTTC.

This clonotype was counted at least ten times. The chain links TRBV20-1 to TRBJ2-1; D may be TRBD1 (5 bases). The CDR3 runs 14 residues. Germline V gene data show CDR1 as DFQATT and CDR2 as SNEGSKA (reference sequence). Trimming removed 1 base at V and 5 bases at J, with 12 bases between. The CDR3 nucleotides read TGCAGTGCTAGAGCCGGCCAGGGCAACAATGAGCAGTTCTTC. Translated: CSARAGQGNNEQFF.

This clonotype was picked up many times. The V and J genes are TRBV4-2 and TRBJ1-3; D call uncertain. The CDR3 has 13 residues. Trimming stripped 4 bases from V and 2 bases from J, with 6 bases between. Looked up from germline, CDR1 is LGHNA and CDR2 is YNFKEQ. CDR3 region: CASSPGPGNTIYF. Here the CDR3 DNA reads TGTGCCAGCAGCCCGGGCCCTGGAAACACCATATATTTT.

Regarding this clonotype: A read error may produce the germline difference seen at one junction end. DNA of the CDR3: TGCAGCGTGGATGACAGGGCCATCGAAGGTACGCAGTGTTTT. As protein: CSVDDRAIEGTQCF. The genes are TRBV29-1 and TRBJ2-3; 7 bases fit TRBD1. The CDR3 runs 14 residues. Germline CDR1 SQVTM, CDR2 ANQGSEA.

This clonotype is medium-sized in the sample. The chain carries TRBV12-3 or TRBV12-4 and TRBJ2-7; D is perhaps TRBD1 (5 bases). V was cut by 3 bases and J by 6 bases, with 12 bases left in between. The CDR3 covers 13 residues. In nucleotides, the CDR3 is TGTGCCAGCAGTTTCCAGGGTTATGGCGAGCAGTACTTC. It yields the protein CASSFQGYGEQYF.

Worth noting for this clonotype: Possible read error: a much larger clone is one base away. This chain joins TRBV11-2 and TRBJ2-3, with 8 bases that match TRBD1. Germline lookup yields CDR1 SGHAT and CDR2 FQNNGV. The length of the CDR3 is 15 residues. DNA for the CDR3: TGTGCCAGCAGCTCGACAGGGGATGGCACAGGTACGCAGTATTTT. Residues: CASSSTGDGTGTQYF.

This clonotype is classed as medium-sized (0.01 to 0.1%). In nucleotides, the CDR3 is TGCGCCAGCAGAAGGACAGGGGACTTCTACGAGCAGTACTTC. The encoded protein is CASRRTGDFYEQYF. The V call is TRBV5-1, the J call TRBJ2-7; 9 bases line up with TRBD1. Trimming took 5 bases from V and 3 from J; bases not matched to a gene: 6. The CDR3 spans 14 residues. Germline values: CDR1 SGHRS, CDR2 YFSETQ.